Following are 17 T cell receptor beta chains from one sample sequenced in a study of T cells in Graves' hyperthyroidism and ophthalmopathy. Using RNA transcripts as the source, TCR beta CDR3 regions were amplified. HTBI primers were employed in a first-round RT-PCR of the TCR CDR3. Each CDR3 protein gets one entry after TCRdb re-called the multiplex PCR reads with MiXCR. The table has 300,000 or so distinct CDR3 sequences, 18% seen once. The sample taken for sequencing was blood. Receptor source: a woman between 50 and 59 years old with Graves' hyperthyroidism.

This clonotype occurred many times. This sequence joins TRBV6-1 and TRBJ2-1; TRBD2 matches at 9 bases. Germline CDR1 and CDR2: MNHNS and SASEGT. CDR3 length equals 16 residues. V lost 4 bases and J lost 8; bases outside the gene matches: 12. This CDR3 is CASSGYLSGSGDEQFF. CDR3 coding DNA: TGTGCCAGCAGTGGCTACCTTAGCGGGAGTGGTGATGAGCAGTTCTTC.

This clonotype has a handful of counts. J is TRBJ1-2 and V is TRBV30; D may be TRBD1 (5 bases). The CDR3 spans 14 residues. V dropped 3 bases and J dropped 4 bases, with 15 bases sitting between them. The V gene's germline CDR1 is GTSNPN and CDR2 SVGIG (reference sequence). The CDR3: CAWRGEIPPYGYTF. The CDR3 coding sequence is TGTGCCTGGAGGGGGGAAATTCCTCCCTATGGCTACACCTTC.

This clonotype has ten or more counts. The chain combines TRBV5-1 with TRBJ2-7; TRBD1 agrees at 9 bases. This CDR3 is built from 15 residues. Germline assignment: CDR1 SGHRS and CDR2 YFSETQ. The V and J ends lost 7 bases and 6 bases, in that order; junction bases with no gene match: 14. CDR3 bases: TGCGCCAGCTCTGACGCCGGGACAGGGACCCTCGAGCAGTACTTC. Translating gives CASSDAGTGTLEQYF. The complete variable domain, with remaining parts taken from reference TRBV5-1 and TRBJ2-7, reads KAGVTQTPRYLIKTRGQQVTLSCSPISGHRSVSWYQQTPGQGLQFLFEYFSETQRNKGNFPGRFSGRQFSNSRSEMNVSTLELGDSALYLCASSDAGTGTLEQYFGPGTRLTVT.

This clonotype showed up many times. The chain has TRBV5-1 and TRBJ2-1; TRBD2 matches at 7 bases. The V segment lost 3 bases and the J segment 0 bases; nucleotides outside the gene matches: 12. The CDR3 contains 18 residues. Germline V lookup: CDR1 SGHRS, CDR2 YFSETQ. CDR3 in DNA: TGCGCCAGCAGCTCGAGTCGGGCGGGGGAACGCTCCTACAATGAGCAGTTCTTC. Encoded protein: CASSSSRAGERSYNEQFF.

This clonotype was counted at least ten times. The chain recombines TRBV4-2 with TRBJ2-3, with D uncertain. V lost 0 bases, J lost 6 bases, and 4 bases lay in between. The CDR3 has 12 residues. CDR1 is LGHNA, CDR2 YNFKEQ, per germline. This CDR3 is CASSQDRDTQYF. The CDR3 DNA reads as TGTGCCAGCAGCCAAGATAGGGATACGCAGTATTTT.

The gene calls are TRBV19 and TRBJ1-2, with D possibly TRBD1 on 6 matching bases. The CDR3 consists of 13 residues. Trimming took 4 bases from V and 4 from J, leaving 10 bases between them. CDR1 is LNHDA and CDR2 is SQIVND in the germline V gene (reference sequence). The CDR3 DNA sequence: TGTGCCAGTAGTAGGGCAGGGGCCTATGGCTACACCTTC. Translating gives CASSRAGAYGYTF.

The chain joins TRBV19 to TRBJ1-5; D not resolved. The V gene lost 11 bases and the J gene lost 0 bases, with 8 bases spanning the gap. The CDR3 runs 12 residues. Germline assignment: CDR1 LNHDA and CDR2 SQIVND (reference sequence). The CDR3 sequence: CAGRYSNQPQHF. The DNA for the CDR3 is TGTGCCGGGAGGTATAGCAATCAGCCCCAGCATTTT.

This clonotype was picked up a small number of times. DNA of the CDR3: TGTGCCAGCAGCCCGGAGGTCAATGAGCAGTTCTTC. Amino acid sequence: CASSPEVNEQFF. The chain is built from TRBV5-5 and TRBJ2-1; D may be TRBD2 (5 bases). The CDR3 extends over 12 amino acids. V gave up 4 bases and J gave up 6 bases, with 8 bases separating them. The germline V gene encodes CDR1 SGHKS and CDR2 YYEKEE (reference sequence).

The sample holds many counts of this clonotype. The chain uses TRBV20-1 and TRBJ2-1; TRBD2 aligns across 8 bases. J was trimmed by 2 bases and V by 2 bases; bases with no gene match: 5. CDR3 length: 15 residues. Germline assignment: CDR1 DFQATT and CDR2 SNEGSKA (reference sequence). The CDR3 here is CSARSTLAAYNEQFF. CDR3 sequence (DNA): TGCAGTGCTAGATCCACACTAGCGGCCTACAATGAGCAGTTCTTC.

This clonotype was detected only a few times. This rearrangement joins TRBV11-2 to TRBJ2-5, with TRBD2 identical over 9 bases. This CDR3 has 16 amino acids. Germline loops: CDR1 SGHAT, CDR2 FQNNGV. J was trimmed by 5 bases and V by 3 bases; bases with no gene match: 10. In nucleotides, the CDR3 is TGTGCCAGCAGCTTGACCCGGCGGGGGGGCTCGGAGACCCAGTACTTC. Translated, it gives CASSLTRRGGSETQYF.

This clonotype was seen many times. This chain uses TRBV20-1 with TRBJ2-3; possibly TRBD2 for D (7 bases). Germline-derived CDR1 and CDR2 are DFQATT and SNEGSKA (reference sequence). This CDR3 contains 15 residues. The V gene lost 6 bases and the J gene lost 3 bases, with 19 bases spanning the gap. The DNA of the CDR3 is TGCAGTGCCGAGAAGGGGGAGGGCCATACAGATACGCAGTATTTT. Translating gives CSAEKGEGHTDTQYF.

At least ten counts were recorded for this clonotype. The chain recombines TRBV11-2 with TRBJ1-5; 12 nucleotides align to TRBD1. J lost 6 bases, V lost 3 bases, and 9 bases had no gene match. The CDR3 length is 17 residues. The germline V gene encodes CDR1 SGHAT and CDR2 FQNNGV. CDR3 DNA: TGTGCCAGCAGCTTCGGGACAGGGGGCTGGAAAGTTCAGCCCCAGCATTTT. This encodes CASSFGTGGWKVQPQHF.

This clonotype was seen many times. V and J are TRBV2 and TRBJ1-1; D might be TRBD1 (6 bases). CDR3 length: 12 residues. V lost 8 bases and J 5 bases, leaving 12 bases between the germline ends. Germline CDR1 reads SNHLY; CDR2 reads FYNNEI. The CDR3 is CASYREDTEAFF. Written as DNA, the CDR3 is TGTGCCAGCTACAGGGAGGATACTGAAGCTTTCTTT.

This clonotype was picked up a small number of times. CDR3 sequence reads: CASSLNYLDTQYF. Here the CDR3 DNA reads TGTGCCAGCAGCTTGAATTACCTAGATACGCAGTATTTT. V and J are TRBV5-6 and TRBJ2-3; D is uncertain. V was clipped by 1 base and J by 5 bases, with 8 bases between them. This CDR3 has 13 residues. In germline, CDR1 is SGHDT, CDR2 YYEEEE.

This clonotype was counted ten times or more. CDR3 loop: CASSRGGGSGYNEQFF. CDR3 bases: TGTGCCAGCAGCCGCGGCGGCGGTAGCGGTTACAATGAGCAGTTCTTC. The chain carries TRBV4-2 and TRBJ2-1; D is perhaps TRBD2 (6 bases). The V gene's germline CDR1 is LGHNA and CDR2 YNFKEQ. The ends were cut back, 4 bases at V and 4 bases at J, with 17 bases in the middle. This CDR3 has 16 residues.

The CDR3 bases are TGCGCCAGCAGTGAACTAGCGGGAGTCTTGGAGACCCAGTACTTC. Its protein is CASSELAGVLETQYF. The chain employs TRBV10-1 and TRBJ2-5; 11 nucleotides match TRBD2. Losses at the gene ends were 3 bases for V and 5 bases for J; bases not matched to a gene: 5. This CDR3 contains 15 residues. CDR1 WNHNN and CDR2 SYGVQD come from the germline V gene (reference sequence).

This clonotype was detected only a few times. The gene calls are TRBV12-3 or TRBV12-4 and TRBJ2-7; D is perhaps TRBD1 (6 bases). The CDR3 has 17 residues. V shed 5 bases and J shed 2 bases, with 22 bases lying between them. This CDR3 is CASSLRTVSTCPYEQYV. CDR3 bases: TGTGCCAGCAGTCTCCGGACAGTCTCAACTTGTCCCTACGAGCAGTACGTC.